This is a list of T cell receptor beta chains from one sample in a study of CD8+CD57+ T cells in acquired aplastic anemia. A single record per CDR3 protein comes from TCRdb applying MiXCR to the reads. Of 450,000 to 550,000 distinct CDR3 sequences detected, under 40% appear once; the ten largest clones hold 0.75% to 0.95%. Sequenced material: sorted CD4+, CD8+, or CD8+CD57+ T cells (not recorded which) from PBMCs. The receptors shown here come from a human donor with aplastic anemia. Each CDR3 is given with its conserved first and last residue. Each record gives: D gene, clone size, V gene, J gene, CDR3 protein, CDR3 DNA. D genes are given only for firm matches. The size of a clone is reported for some rows only, either as once, few or many, or as a class for expanded clones.

-,-,TRBV9,TRBJ1-1,CARDPLNTEAFF,TGTGCCAGGGACCCATTGAACACTGAAGCTTTCTTT
TRBD1,many,TRBV19,TRBJ1-6,CASRSPGQPYSPLHF,TGTGCCAGTAGAAGTCCGGGACAGCCGTATTCACCCCTCCACTTT
TRBD1,few,TRBV5-1,TRBJ1-2,CASSLEGTGVDGYTF,TGCGCCAGCAGCTTGGAAGGGACAGGGGTCGATGGCTACACCTTC
-,-,TRBV19,TRBJ1-2,CASRNRDSNYGYTF,TGTGCCAGTAGGAACAGGGATTCTAACTATGGCTACACCTTC
-,-,TRBV7-9,TRBJ2-5,CASTPFYSYQETQYF,TGTGCCAGCACCCCTTTTTACTCGTACCAAGAGACCCAGTACTTC
-,few,TRBV3-1,TRBJ1-2,CASSQVSRGWVYGYTF,TGTGCCAGCAGCCAAGTTTCACGGGGATGGGTCTATGGCTACACCTTC
TRBD1,many,TRBV20-1,TRBJ1-2,CSARIGTGVGYTF,TGCAGTGCTAGGATCGGGACAGGGGTAGGCTACACCTTC
-,many,TRBV29-1,TRBJ1-1,CSADLTAEAFF,TGCAGCGCCGACCTCACGGCTGAAGCTTTCTTT
TRBD1,-,TRBV12-3/TRBV12-4,TRBJ1-1,CASYYGRGRVGTEAFF,TGTGCCAGCTACTATGGGAGGGGGCGCGTTGGCACTGAAGCTTTCTTT
TRBD2,many,TRBV20-1,TRBJ2-5,CSACPGLDETQYF,TGCAGTGCCTGCCCGGGACTAGACGAGACCCAGTACTTC
-,few,TRBV9,TRBJ1-3,CASSPREGSGNTIYF,TGTGCCAGCAGCCCCCGTGAAGGATCTGGAAACACCATATATTTT
TRBD2,few,TRBV20-1,TRBJ2-5,CSASRLAKQETQYF,TGCAGTGCTAGTAGACTAGCTAAGCAAGAGACCCAGTACTTC
-,many,TRBV11-1,TRBJ2-7,CASSSGDGRTTYEQYF,TGTGCCAGCAGCTCGGGGGACGGACGCACGACCTACGAGCAGTACTTC
TRBD1,-,TRBV2,TRBJ1-2,CASSSVQGEVYGYTF,TGTGCCAGCAGTTCGGTACAGGGGGAAGTTTATGGCTACACCTTC
TRBD2,-,TRBV2,TRBJ2-3,CASSEEVAGGSDTQYF,TGTGCCAGCAGTGAAGAGGTAGCGGGGGGTTCAGATACGCAGTATTTT
-,-,TRBV25-1,TRBJ1-2,CASSPRGGSGGRSGYTF,TGTGCCAGCAGCCCTAGAGGTGGTAGCGGGGGCCGGAGTGGCTACACCTTC
-,few,TRBV9,TRBJ2-5,CASSVVVGGRETQYF,TGTGCCAGCAGCGTAGTGGTCGGTGGACGGGAGACCCAGTACTTC
-,-,TRBV20-1,TRBJ2-7,CSARGRWGTSYEQYF,TGCAGTGCTAGAGGGCGTTGGGGGACCTCCTACGAGCAGTACTTC
-,-,TRBV10-3,TRBJ1-5,CAISDAGSQPQHF,TGTGCCATCAGTGATGCAGGGTCTCAGCCCCAGCATTTT
-,many,TRBV20-1,TRBJ1-1,CSAYGGTEAFF,TGCAGTGCTTATGGGGGCACTGAAGCTTTCTTT
-,few,TRBV2,TRBJ2-5,CASSFAQNPETQYF,TGTGCCAGCAGTTTTGCGCAGAATCCAGAGACCCAGTACTTC
-,-,TRBV7-7,TRBJ2-7,CASSGHREQYF,TGTGCTAGCAGCGGACACAGGGAGCAGTACTTC
TRBD2,many,TRBV7-3,TRBJ2-7,CASSLGTSGGAEEQYF,TGTGCCAGCAGCTTAGGGACTAGCGGGGGGGCCGAAGAGCAGTACTTC
-,-,TRBV7-9,TRBJ1-1,CASSFERVNTEAFF,TGTGCCAGCAGCTTTGAAAGGGTGAACACTGAAGCTTTCTTT
TRBD1,-,TRBV7-8,TRBJ2-5,CASSATGSVETQYF,TGTGCCAGCAGCGCGACAGGGAGTGTAGAGACCCAGTACTTC
-,-,TRBV19,TRBJ1-3,CASSMGQNVRLTSGNTTYF,TGTGCCAGTAGTATGGGTCAGAACGTACGCCTGACCTCTGGAAACACCACATATTTT
TRBD1,-,TRBV20-1,TRBJ1-1,CSGGQGRWSTEAFF,TGCAGTGGAGGACAGGGGCGTTGGAGCACTGAAGCTTTCTTT
-,many,TRBV7-3,TRBJ1-5,CASSSDSNQPQHF,TGTGCCAGCAGCTCGGACAGCAATCAGCCCCAGCATTTT
TRBD1,many,TRBV19,TRBJ1-5,CASRVTGELVNQPQHF,TGTGCCAGTAGGGTCACAGGGGAGTTAGTGAATCAGCCCCAGCATTTT
-,-,TRBV6-1,TRBJ1-2,CASSRGPTTSHYGYTF,TGTGCCAGCAGTAGGGGACCCACTACCTCTCACTATGGCTACACCTTC
-,few,TRBV25-1,TRBJ2-3,CASSFRLGTDTQYF,TGTGCCAGCAGTTTCAGACTTGGCACAGATACGCAGTATTTT
TRBD1,-,TRBV10-3,TRBJ1-2,CAISPPGQYYGYTF,TGTGCCATCAGTCCGCCGGGACAGTACTATGGCTACACCTTC
TRBD2,-,TRBV5-1,TRBJ2-5,CASSPGLAGKETQYF,TGCGCCAGCAGCCCGGGACTAGCGGGGAAAGAGACCCAGTACTTC
-,many,TRBV9,TRBJ2-5,CASSVDREETQYF,TGTGCCAGCAGCGTAGACAGGGAAGAGACCCAGTACTTC
-,-,TRBV11-2,TRBJ2-3,CASSAGQGLADTRYF,TGTGCCAGCAGCGCAGGGCAGGGGTTGGCGGATACGCGGTATTTT
-,-,TRBV6-1,TRBJ2-7,CASSGRGPLEQYF,TGTGCCAGCAGTGGGCGGGGACCACTCGAGCAGTACTTC
-,many,TRBV24-1,TRBJ1-2,CATSDPNYGYTF,TGTGCCACCAGTGACCCTAACTATGGCTACACCTTC
-,many,TRBV29-1,TRBJ1-4,CSVTRAGVEKLFF,TGCAGCGTTACTAGGGCAGGGGTTGAAAAACTGTTTTTT
TRBD1,many,TRBV10-2,TRBJ1-2,CASREGQAPLYGYTF,TGCGCCAGCAGAGAAGGACAGGCGCCTCTATATGGCTACACCTTC
-,many,TRBV12-3/TRBV12-4,TRBJ1-2,CASSLPQGGYGYTF,TGTGCCAGCAGTTTACCTCAGGGCGGCTATGGCTACACCTTC
-,-,TRBV10-3,TRBJ1-2,CASIWGSGGYTF,TGTGCCAGCATTTGGGGTAGCGGTGGCTACACCTTC
-,-,TRBV11-1,TRBJ2-4,CASSLGSTKNIQYF,TGTGCCAGCAGCTTAGGTAGTACCAAAAACATTCAGTACTTC
TRBD2,-,TRBV10-1,TRBJ2-3,CASRGGLAGTSTDTQYF,TGCGCCAGCAGAGGGGGACTAGCGGGAACAAGCACAGATACGCAGTATTTT
-,-,TRBV20-1,TRBJ2-3,CSARDRIAVSTDTQYF,TGCAGTGCTAGAGATCGGATAGCGGTTAGCACAGATACGCAGTATTTT
-,many,TRBV12-3/TRBV12-4,TRBJ1-2,CASSLRPNHYGYTF,TGTGCCAGCAGTTTAAGACCGAATCACTATGGCTACACCTTC